Listed here are 23 T cell receptor beta chains from one sample, sequenced in a study of cytomegalovirus exposure and HLA in healthy donors. Both 60 Vbeta primers and 13 Jbeta primers went into the PCR. Here immunoSEQ multiplex PCR was the method, and the copy in TCRdb shows in-frame clones only, minus some. The sample has under 200,000 clones, 75% seen once. The sequencing input was PBMCs. These receptors were collected from a male donor in good health and CMV-seronegative.

The chain employs TRBV5-1 and TRBJ2-1, with 12 bases matching TRBD2. Losses at the gene ends were 2 bases for V and 4 bases for J; bases not matched to a gene: 19. Germline V CDR1 and CDR2: SGHRS, YFSETQ. The CDR3 extends over 21 amino acids. CDR3 nucleotide sequence: TGCGCCAGCAGCTTCCTCCTACGGACACGATCGACTAGCGGGAGTTACAATGAGCAGTTCTTC. Protein sequence: CASSFLLRTRSTSGSYNEQFF.

The V gene is TRBV6-4, the J gene TRBJ2-5, with a possible D match to TRBD1 (5 bases). Trimming pared 0 bases from V and 4 bases from J, leaving 9 bases between. Germline loops: CDR1 MRHNA, CDR2 SNTAGT. CDR3 length: 14 residues. CDR3 bases: TGTGCCAGCAGTGACTCCGCAGGGTCAGAGACCCAGTACTTC. Protein product: CASSDSAGSETQYF.

This clone occurred a few times. CDR3 amino acids: CASSPGDRGPKNIQYF. The CDR3 nucleotides read TGCGCCAGCAGCCCGGGGGACAGGGGGCCCAAAAACATTCAGTACTTC. The chain links TRBV5-1 to TRBJ2-4, with 12 positions matching TRBD1. V was clipped by 4 bases and J by 2 bases; unmatched bases: 4. Germline V lookup: CDR1 SGHRS, CDR2 YFSETQ. The CDR3 consists of 16 residues.

The rearrangement uses TRBV9 and TRBJ2-5, with TRBD1 identical over 10 bases. CDR3 length: 16 amino acids. The germline gives CDR1 SGDLS, CDR2 YYNGEE. J lost 0 bases, V lost 4 bases, and 6 bases had no gene match. In DNA, the CDR3 is TGTGCCAGCAGCTCCCGACAGGGGGCTAACCAAGAGACCCAGTACTTC. Its protein product is CASSSRQGANQETQYF.

The V and J genes are TRBV7-8 and TRBJ2-3; 7 bases fit TRBD1. The V gene's germline CDR1 is SGHVS and CDR2 FQNEAQ. The CDR3 has 15 amino acids. Losses at the gene ends were 3 bases for V and 2 bases for J; bases not matched to a gene: 5. The CDR3 nucleotides read TGTGCCAGCAGCTTCAAAGACAGGGCCACAGATACGCAGTATTTT. Protein product: CASSFKDRATDTQYF. Supplemented by reference TRBV7-8 and TRBJ2-3, the full variable domain reads GAGVSQSPRYKVAKRGQDVALRCDPISGHVSLFWYQQALGQGPEFLTYFQNEAQLDKSGLPSDRFFAERPEGSVSTLKIQRTQQEDSAVYLCASSFKDRATDTQYFGPGTRLTVL.

This rearrangement joins TRBV29-1 to TRBJ2-7, with 10 bases lining up with TRBD1. This CDR3 region has 14 residues. Germline lookup yields CDR1 SQVTM and CDR2 ANQGSEA. Trimming cost V 6 bases and J 3 bases; bases outside gene matches: 8. The CDR3 DNA is TGCAGCGTCATGGGGACAGGGGCCTACTACGAGCAGTACTTC. This sequence encodes CSVMGTGAYYEQYF.

The chain uses TRBV18 and TRBJ1-1; 7 nucleotides match TRBD1. V lost 0 bases to trimming and J lost 6 bases; unmatched junction nucleotides: 7. The germline V gene has CDR1 KGHSH and CDR2 LQKENI. This CDR3 is 15 amino acids long. This chain's CDR3 is CASSPPATGSSEAFF. CDR3 bases: TGTGCCAGCTCACCACCGGCGACAGGGAGCTCTGAAGCTTTCTTT.

V is TRBV28 and J is TRBJ2-2; tentative D call: TRBD2 (6 bases). Between the trimmed V and J ends, which lost 7 bases and 2 bases, there was a span of 11 bases. Germline V gives CDR1 MDHEN, CDR2 SYDVKM. The CDR3 contains 14 residues. The CDR3 DNA reads TGTGCCAGCATCGGGACTTCAAACACCGGGGAGCTGTTTTTT. This gives the protein CASIGTSNTGELFF.

This clone occurred a few times. Within the sample, other DNA sequences also encode this same CDR3. This rearrangement joins TRBV6-6 to TRBJ2-7; 11 bases agree with TRBD1. The V gene's germline CDR1 is MNHNY and CDR2 SVGAGI (reference sequence). J gave up 3 bases and V 0 bases, and 1 base lay outside the gene matches. The CDR3 has 15 amino acids. The CDR3 is CASSYSGTGGYEQYF. CDR3 nucleotides: TGTGCCAGCAGTTACTCCGGGACAGGGGGCTACGAGCAGTACTTC.

The CDR3 spells CASSLKVREGLHGTPGELFF. In nucleotides, the CDR3 is TGCGCCAGCAGCTTGAAGGTCCGGGAGGGCCTCCATGGAACACCGGGGGAGCTGTTTTTT. The chain combines TRBV5-1 with TRBJ2-2; 8 bases fit TRBD2. Germline values: CDR1 SGHRS, CDR2 YFSETQ. J gave up 8 bases and V 1 base, and 22 bases lay outside the gene matches. The CDR3 has 20 amino acids.

This clone was seen more than once but under ten times. The V and J genes are TRBV19 and TRBJ1-6; D is perhaps TRBD1 (6 bases). The V gene lost 8 bases and the J gene lost 7 bases, with 12 bases spanning the gap. Germline-derived CDR1 and CDR2 are LNHDA and SQIVND (reference sequence). The CDR3 has 13 amino acids. DNA for the CDR3: TGTGCCAGTGGTGGACAGTGGAATTCACCCCTCCACTTT. Translated, it gives CASGGQWNSPLHF.

This sequence joins TRBV29-1 and TRBJ2-7, with 12 bases that match TRBD1. Germline V gives CDR1 SQVTM, CDR2 ANQGSEA. V was clipped by 6 bases and J by 5 bases; unmatched bases: 5. The CDR3 is made up of 13 amino acids. The CDR3 region is CSVLGQGAHEQYF. Written as DNA, the CDR3 is TGCAGCGTGCTGGGACAGGGGGCTCACGAGCAGTACTTC.

The V call is TRBV6-5, the J call TRBJ1-6; perhaps TRBD1 as D (5 bases). The ends were cut back, 7 bases at V and 10 bases at J, with 17 bases in the middle. The V gene's germline CDR1 is MNHEY and CDR2 SVGAGI. The CDR3 loop spans 14 amino acids. Written as DNA, the CDR3 is TGTGCCAGCACCGAGTGGGGGGAAGGCTCACCCCTCCACTTT. Its protein product is CASTEWGEGSPLHF.

This clone was recorded a few times. The chain combines TRBV19 with TRBJ2-1; TRBD1 matches 10 bases. The V gene's germline CDR1 is LNHDA and CDR2 SQIVND (reference sequence). The CDR3 has 14 residues. V shed 8 bases and J 8 bases; nucleotides not matched to a gene: 9. In DNA form, the CDR3 reads TGTGCCAGTCGGGGGGGACAGGGGAAGGATGAGCAGTTCTTC. This translates into CASRGGQGKDEQFF.

The CDR3 spells CASSARDSGELFF. CDR3 coding DNA: TGTGCCAGCAGCGCCCGGGACAGCGGGGAGCTGTTTTTT. This chain links TRBV21-1 with TRBJ2-2; TRBD1, the D gene given by the table, was not confirmed from the DNA. TRBV21-1 has pseudogene status. The CDR3 contains 13 residues.

This rearrangement joins TRBV12-5 to TRBJ2-5; perhaps TRBD2 as D (7 bases). The CDR3 is made up of 14 amino acids. Trimming pared 4 bases from V and 1 base from J, leaving 10 bases between. Germline V CDR1 and CDR2: LGHNT, FRNRAP. The CDR3 coding sequence is TGTGCTAGTGGTTGGGGGGGGGCCCAAGAGACCCAGTACTTC. It translates to CASGWGGAQETQYF.

This rearrangement joins TRBV5-4 to TRBJ2-3, with D maybe TRBD2 (6 bases). The V gene's germline CDR1 is SGHNT and CDR2 YYREEE (reference sequence). This CDR3 has 15 residues. Trimming stripped 5 bases from V and 0 bases from J, with 13 bases between. For the CDR3, the DNA is TGTGCCAGCAGGCGGGATAGCGGTAGCACAGATACGCAGTATTTT. Protein sequence: CASRRDSGSTDTQYF.

This chain connects TRBV7-8 to TRBJ2-1, with TRBD2 identical over 8 bases. After removal of 2 bases from V and 4 bases from J, the junction contained 7 bases not matched to a gene. Per germline, CDR1 SGHVS and CDR2 FQNEAQ. This CDR3 contains 16 residues. CDR3 residues: CASSLSGSPLYNEQFF. CDR3 bases: TGTGCCAGCAGCTTAAGCGGGAGTCCCTTATACAATGAGCAGTTCTTC.

The chain recombines TRBV7-9 with TRBJ2-5; no clear D gene. The CDR3 contains 14 residues. The ends were cut back, 5 bases at V and 0 bases at J, with 10 bases in the middle. Germline V gives CDR1 SEHNR, CDR2 FQNEAQ (reference sequence). Here the CDR3 DNA reads TGTGCCAGCAGCCCAGACTTGTACCAAGAGACCCAGTACTTC. This sequence encodes CASSPDLYQETQYF.

The chain employs TRBV4-1 and TRBJ2-5, with 12 bases fitting TRBD2. Per the germline V gene, CDR1 is MGHRA and CDR2 is YSYEKL. The V segment lost 4 bases and the J segment 11 bases; nucleotides outside the gene matches: 8. The CDR3 totals 14 residues. The CDR3 bases are TGCGCCAGCAGCCTAGGACTAGCGGGAAGGGAGCAGTACTTC. Amino acids: CASSLGLAGREQYF.

The sample holds a few counts of this clone. The chain links TRBV7-9 to TRBJ2-7, with D hard to call. V shed 5 bases and J shed 6 bases, with 17 bases lying between them. The CDR3 contains 14 residues. Per the germline V gene, CDR1 is SEHNR and CDR2 is FQNEAQ (reference sequence). CDR3 loop: CASSPRSGPGEQYF. As DNA, the CDR3 is TGTGCCAGCAGCCCGCGGTCGGGTCCCGGCGAGCAGTACTTC.

The chain joins TRBV7-3 to TRBJ2-1; D unclear. Germline V gene sequence: CDR1 SGHTA, CDR2 FQGTGA. This CDR3 comprises 15 residues. V was shortened by 4 bases and J by 0 bases, with 10 bases between the two germline ends. CDR3 sequence: CASSSSAASYNEQFF. As DNA, the CDR3 is TGTGCCAGCAGCTCGAGCGCGGCCTCCTACAATGAGCAGTTCTTC.

This chain uses TRBV12-1 with TRBJ2-1; the D call TRBD2 from the table was never checked on the DNA. TRBV12-1 is given as a pseudogene. The length of the CDR3 is 15 residues. The CDR3 loop reads CASSPAEGPYNEQFF. The CDR3 nucleotides are TGTGCCAGCAGCCCGGCGGAGGGGCCCTACAATGAGCAGTTCTTC.